The following is a T cell receptor beta chain sequence with its context. The antigen it binds to is not known. Base qualities were left out, and no much larger clone turns up one base away. The germline V gene provides CDR1 SGDLS and CDR2 YYNGEE. From the cysteine up to the phenylalanine, the CDR3 has a length of 16 residues. Only the CDR3 part of the read is kept: 48 bases, read in frame from the first base. V is trimmed back by 0 bases and J by 3 bases, and the junction contains 7 bases that no gene match accounts for. Each collaborating institution followed its own protocols to collect whole blood in K2EDTA tubes. Collaborator samples were shipped for TCRbeta analysis as frozen whole blood, isolated PBMCs, or DNA extracted from either sample type. The data belong to a study of blood T cell repertoires in COVID-19 (TCRdb year 2020). In terms of the full investigation: Samples from collaborators originated in the United States, Italy and Spain and spanned both the acute and convalescent phases of COVID-19. The samples were drawn from the first 160 participants of the ongoing ImmuneRACE study and from 1,254 subjects provided by 6 global collaborators. Where available, HLA class I and class II types were taken from metadata supplied by the sample provider and were not determined by assay-based typing. Subjects who had been exposed to COVID-19, were actively infected with it, or had recovered from it provided the deeply sampled blood TCRbeta repertoires that made up the dataset. The prospective study material was composed of cDNA or gDNA derived from T cells, B-cell-depleted T cells, or PBMCs. The repertoires were released in a freely available public database meant as a resource for research on the immune response to SARS-CoV-2. Sample metadata almost always included a de-identified subject ID, COVID-19 status, age in years and sex.

The investigation overall reported the following: The quantity of clinical and demographic metadata differed by source and by participant and was supplied without curation.

TCRbeta CDR3 regions were amplified from genomic DNA by means of the immunoSEQ Assay, a bias-controlled multiplex PCR. In the original analysis: Within the assay, amplification of reference gene primers was used to estimate how many nucleated cells each sample contained. To quantify the absolute abundance of each unique TCRbeta CDR3 rearrangement, sequence reads were collapsed and filtered. For each sample, productive Simpson clonality was calculated as the square root of Simpson's diversity index across productive rearrangements. Drawn from immuneACCESS, this table holds only the in-frame rearrangements with V and J called that TCRdb kept. Clones are partly lost; checked studies trace under half to an unresolved V gene and leave the rest unexplained. The V and J calls and clone size were taken over from that table, and D and trimming were inferred from the DNA. This sample comprises 70,000 to 75,000 clones, around four fifths of them detected only once. 1.8% of the sample goes to the ten largest clones.

The sequencing input was peripheral blood. This chain is built from TRBV9 and TRBJ2-7, with 9 central nucleotides matching TRBD2. The sequence derives from a woman in her sixties with acute or convalescent COVID-19. The sequence in DNA is TGTGCCAGCAGCGTAGGGGGTAGCGGGAGCTTCTACGAGCAGTACTTC. Its protein product is CASSVGGSGSFYEQYF.